This TCR beta chain stems from a study of T cells in Graves' hyperthyroidism and ophthalmopathy. For the study at large: Before any treatment, at initial diagnosis, peripheral blood was collected. Study-level results: Most thyroid-expanded clonotypes above 0.001 were also found in blood. Ophthalmopathy was told apart from stable hyperthyroidism by a 13 V-J model.

This clonotype was recorded a few times. The antigen is unknown. The J segment lost 0 bases and the V segment lost 5 bases, leaving 3 bases of the junction unmatched. The CDR3 has 15 amino acids. Germline lookup yields CDR1 DFQATT and CDR2 SNEGSKA (reference sequence). Amplification of TCR beta CDR3 regions used RNA as the template. Using the HTBI primer set, a first-round RT-PCR was run on the TCR CDR3. From the multiplex PCR reads, TCRdb called clonotypes with MiXCR, one entry per CDR3 protein. This table holds 250,000 to 300,000 distinct CDR3 sequences, approximately 18% found once. This chain links TRBV20-1 with TRBJ2-2; 10 nucleotides match TRBD1. The TCR originated in a man aged 45-65 years with Graves' ophthalmopathy. The sequenced sample was blood. The CDR3 DNA follows: TGCAGTGCTCCCGGGACAGGGGCGAACACCGGGGAGCTGTTTTTT. It yields the protein CSAPGTGANTGELFF.